The TCR beta chain described here comes from a study of cytomegalovirus exposure and HLA in healthy donors (dated 2017 in TCRdb). The study in broad terms: According to an earlier analysis of 587 of the donors, about 179 million T cells yielded approximately 120 million unique TCR beta sequences and approximately 300 Gb of sequence data. An early release covering around 630 HLA-typed donors comprised approximately 290 gigabases of sequencing data and 85 million to 100 million unique TCR sequences. Typing coverage differed by locus: A, B, C, DRB1 and DQB1 were typed in roughly 620-630 donors, DQA1 in 522, DPA1 in over 600, and DPB1 in just under 490. The study profiled the T cell repertoires of fewer than 850 subjects by immunosequencing and related them to cytomegalovirus serostatus. Donor age, sex, ethnicity and CMV serostatus were compiled alongside the repertoire data. All discovery cohort repertoires had been generated using a single sequencing platform. An earlier analysis of approximately 500 of the donors applied high-throughput TCR beta sequencing to assess whether each TCR beta V gene segment acted as functional or pseudogenic. To predict cytomegalovirus infection status, the study brought together high-throughput TCR immunosequencing, statistical association of individual TCRs with disease status, and machine learning. The study aimed to test whether cataloging public T cell receptors could reveal signatures of past pathogen exposure. Among a few hundred genotyped donors of the cohort, an average of 235,054 unique TCR beta nucleotide sequences were sequenced per donor, 15% to 20% of them non-productive. Genome-wide SNP genotypes for about three fifths of the roughly 700 donors were used in a later genetic analysis, which treated that subset as a discovery cohort. HLA typing covered class I and class II loci at four-digit resolution. Four to six DR-DQ haplotypes were handled as single units for association and clustering, since linkage in the cohort was strong. The genetic ancestry cluster associated with self-reported Caucasian donors included 65% to 90% of the 398 genotyped donors. A later analysis re-examined previously published TCR beta repertoires from roughly 650 donors and added high-resolution HLA genotyping to investigate patterns of TCR occurrence. Besides the first cohort of some 670 subjects, a separate validation cohort made up of 90 to 150 different subjects was used. The later analysis used no new phenotypic data to find candidate immune exposures, relying instead on TCR beta sequences and their occurrence across donors. The investigation overall reported the following: The authors suggested that the approach could potentially be extended to other disease states and immunological phenotypes. The only immune exposure information available for the cohort was CMV serostatus. Compared with equally common non-associated chains, HLA-associated TCR beta chains in a later analysis were more clonally expanded and had lower generation probabilities. A total of 164 TCR beta chains were listed by the study as associated with cytomegalovirus. Most TCR sequences were seen in very few donors, while some public TCRs were found in many individuals. Sequencing depth was assumed to be roughly uniform across donors in the presence/absence analyses, though that assumption may not hold. A later genetic analysis reported fewer N-insertions in productive TCRs among donors in an Asian-associated ancestry cluster than the roughly 620-donor mean. Correlated functional status among segregating V segments might be attributable to linkage disequilibrium, but an unknown experimental factor could not be ruled out. A group of highly shared sequence variants was considered likely to be a technical artifact of the sequencing pipeline. Approximately 18 rarely observed V segments, including chromosome 9 orphons, were excluded from the earlier analysis of just under 600 of the donors because counts were too low. The cohort was sequenced for TCR beta chains only, and without alpha or paired-chain data the features that could be detected were limited. An earlier analysis of approximately 600 of the donors showed that most TCR beta V segments appeared in productive rearrangements either about 90% or about 30% of the time, which broadly matched IMGT annotations. When HLA alleles, especially DR and DQ, strongly co-occurred, attributing TCR associations to individual alleles was difficult. Because HLA typing was missing for some donors at each locus, association tests included only the typed subset. A further reported finding was that TCR beta sequences accurately predicted the HLA-A and HLA-B alleles for most subjects in the first cohort. A later analysis found that TCR association rates varied across HLA loci, with DRB1 alleles showing the most associated TCRs and HLA-C alleles the fewest. A few of the identified cytomegalovirus-associated TCR beta chains were confirmed in vitro to be specific for cytomegalovirus antigens. Specific HLA alleles were associated with about 17,000 TCR beta sequences at a false discovery rate of 0.05 in a later analysis. Most CMV-associated TCR beta chains appeared to be HLA-restricted in a later analysis, and the HLA associations seemed to be driven largely by CMV exposure. An association between a missense DCLRE1C variant and V-gene and J-gene trimming of TCR beta chains was found in a later genetic analysis and replicated in an independent cohort. Cytomegalovirus status was reported to be diagnosed by the classifier with high specificity and sensitivity in both the original and validation cohorts. In a later analysis, several top co-occurrence clusters were reported to appear linked to parvovirus B19, influenza, CMV and Epstein-Barr virus.

The library was made by the immunoSEQ multiplex PCR assay. The multiplex PCR relied on a mix of 60 forward primers for TCR Vbeta segments and 13 reverse primers for TCR Jbeta segments. Amplification of the CDR3 region of rearranged TCR beta genes was performed with a multiplex PCR assay on genomic DNA. Amplified TCR beta libraries were sequenced as 87-base-pair reads on the Illumina HiSeq System. As for the original processing: Across the roughly 700 repertoires, a later analysis counted 80 million or so unique TCR beta chains, around 11 million of which were shared by at least two donors. To remove PCR and sequencing errors, raw reads were error-corrected and collapsed into unique sequences using a nearest-neighbor algorithm that merged closely related sequences. Alignment of CDR3 sequences to IMGT reference sequences was used to assign V, D and J gene segments. For a sequence to be retained, at least a six-nucleotide match to both a V gene segment and a J gene segment was required. A rearrangement counted as productive if the CDR3 had no stop codons and remained in frame with V and J, and every other rearrangement counted as non-productive. CDR3 was defined according to IMGT convention as the region running from the second conserved V-encoded cysteine to the conserved J-encoded phenylalanine. The earlier analysis of about 640 of the donors excluded any sequence lacking an unambiguous match to a single V gene segment. In an earlier analysis of 450 to 750 of the donors, a V segment was called functional when productive rearrangements were above 56.7%, and segregating when the standard deviation between donors exceeded 5%. A statistical classification framework was built to diagnose cytomegalovirus status from the catalog of TCR beta chain sequences. A later analysis assigned V and J genes by comparing TCR nucleotide sequences with IMGT/GENE-DB human TR gene sequences. Using the TCRdist pipeline, a later analysis assigned CDR3 sequences along with most-parsimonious VDJ recombination scenarios. In a later analysis, each TCR beta chain was defined by its CDR3 amino acid sequence together with its V-gene family, and reads without a unique V-gene family were excluded. To address suspected cross-contamination and a sequencing artifact, a later analysis removed 592 highly shared, low-generation-probability nucleotide sequences. In a later analysis, a clonal expansion index for each public chain was calculated from normalized within-repertoire ranks of inferred template counts. Generation probabilities in a later analysis came from a VDJ recombination model fitted to out-of-frame rearrangements, and those results were checked against IGoR. In a later analysis, TCR-TCR, TCR-HLA and TCR-CMV co-occurrence was scored with hypergeometric tests, and a repertoire-size bias correction was applied to TCR pairs. False discovery rates were estimated in a later analysis by permuting HLA or CMV assignments 20 times. A later analysis grouped co-occurring TCRs with DBSCAN, adding TCRdist sequence similarity when clustering within HLA-allele-positive subsets. Co-occurrence clustering excluded repertoires with fewer than 30,000 or more than 120,000 public chains, plus five with anomalous nucleotide sharing. TCRdb obtained this table from immuneACCESS and retained in-frame rearrangements with V and J assigned. These tables miss some clones; where compared with another copy, unresolved V genes account for less than half of the shortfall, and the remainder is unexplained. The D gene and trimming were derived from the DNA, and the V and J assignments and clone size from that table. The sample has approximately 140,000 clones on record, about 64% of them singletons. Of the sample, 5.5% to 9% is held by the ten largest clones.

In total, 500 to 700 healthy bone marrow donors made up the cohort. At the time of sampling, all cohort members were nominally healthy, though unrecorded immune exposures were likely present. The donor tested CMV seropositive, placing the donor among the approximately 290 seropositive members of the cohort. A peripheral blood sample was collected from each donor, and TCR beta sequencing was performed on peripheral blood mononuclear cells. Genomic DNA was extracted from the blood cell samples with the Qiagen DNeasy Blood Extraction Kit. Details on this clone: Its antigen has not been determined. The sample holds no much larger clone one base away, and base qualities are not on file.

The origin of this receptor is a woman aged 60 to 75 in good health and CMV-seropositive. Source material: PBMCs.

The DNA sequence is TGTGCCAGCAGTTCGACAGAGATCAACTACGAGCAGTACTTC. Its protein product is CASSSTEINYEQYF. The sequence links TRBV2 to TRBJ2-7; TRBD1 is a possible D gene, resting on 5 matching bases. V is pared back by 5 bases and J by 3 bases, with 14 bases lying between the germline termini. Looking up the germline V gene yields CDR1 SNHLY and CDR2 FYNNEI. The CDR3, cysteine through phenylalanine, is 14 amino acids long. The read is trimmed to its CDR3 DNA, 42 bases read in frame from base 1.